The present T cell receptor beta chain was sequenced within a study of blood T cell repertoires in COVID-19 (dated by TCRdb to the early 2020s). As for the study more broadly: Samples covering the acute and convalescent phases of COVID-19 were provided by collaborators in the United States, Italy and Spain. The prospective study material was composed of cDNA or gDNA derived from T cells, B-cell-depleted T cells, or PBMCs. The dataset comprised deeply sampled blood TCRbeta repertoires from subjects exposed to, actively infected with, or recovered from COVID-19. The repertoires were made available in a free public database intended to serve as a resource for research on the immune response to SARS-CoV-2. The samples were drawn from the first 160 participants of the ongoing ImmuneRACE study and from over a thousand subjects provided by 6 global collaborators. A de-identified subject ID, COVID-19 status, age in years and sex were almost always included in the sample metadata. Where available, HLA class I and class II types were taken from metadata supplied by the sample provider and were not determined by assay-based typing.

The immunoSEQ Assay, a bias-controlled multiplex PCR, was used to amplify TCRbeta CDR3 regions from genomic DNA. In the authors' own workflow: Within the assay, amplification of reference gene primers was used to estimate how many nucleated cells each sample contained. Sequence reads were collapsed and filtered to measure the absolute abundance of every unique TCRbeta CDR3 rearrangement. For each sample, productive Simpson clonality was calculated as the square root of Simpson's diversity index over productive rearrangements. TCRdb stores this immuneACCESS table with in-frame sequences only. Part of the clones is absent; in the studies checked, under half of the shortfall reflects unresolved V genes, and no reason is known for the rest. The DNA was the basis for D and trimming; V, J and clone size are from that table. Recorded for this sample are 70,000 to 90,000 clones; over 65% of them occurred a single time. The top ten hold about 20% of the sample.

On this clone itself: Its antigen is currently not known. No much larger clonotype is one base removed from it; base qualities were not supplied.

What the study reported, not specific to this receptor: The quantity of clinical and demographic metadata differed by source and by participant and was supplied without curation.

Whole blood was collected in K2EDTA tubes by collaborating institutions according to the institutions' own protocols. For TCRbeta analysis, collaborators shipped samples as frozen whole blood, isolated PBMCs, or DNA extracted from either of those sample types. The CDR3 measures 15 amino acids from cysteine to phenylalanine. Just CDR3 DNA is preserved here, 45 bases in frame from base 1. CDR1 and CDR2, per the germline V gene, are SGDLS and YYNGEE. V sheds 0 bases and J sheds 2 bases, leaving 8 bases between their ends. The origin of this receptor is a woman of 80 years or more with acute or convalescent COVID-19. The sequence joins TRBV9 to TRBJ2-2; the D gene cannot be named for sure. The sequenced sample consisted of peripheral blood. The encoded CDR3 is CASSVGLSNTGELFF. The DNA reads as follows: TGTGCCAGCAGCGTAGGGCTCAGTAACACCGGGGAGCTGTTTTTT.